One sample yielded the 23 T cell receptor beta chains listed below, sequenced in a study of blood T cells in healthy people across ages. Sample-barcoded 5' priming and a J-beta primer mix drove a second PCR of about 6 to 12 cycles. TCRdb independently ran MiXCR on the 5' RACE reads; one entry per CDR3 protein. The sample gives about 570,000 distinct CDR3 sequences, 27% of which show up once; 15% to 20% is in the top ten. The material sequenced was blood. All receptors come from a woman between 65 and 79 years old in good health.

The rearrangement uses TRBV29-1 and TRBJ1-3, with D uncertain. This CDR3 is 12 amino acids long. Germline CDR1 is SQVTM and CDR2 is ANQGSEA. Between the trimmed V and J ends, which lost 6 bases and 1 base, there was a span of 7 bases. This chain's CDR3 is CSVISSGNTIYF. DNA of the CDR3: TGCAGCGTAATATCTTCTGGAAACACCATATATTTT.

This chain connects TRBV6-2 or TRBV6-3 to TRBJ2-1; D gene unclear. The germline gives CDR1 MNHEY, CDR2 SVGEGT. The CDR3 spans 14 residues. Trimming left V 5 bases short and J 2 bases short, with 10 bases between. CDR3 coding DNA: TGTGCCAGCAGTCCCAATATGGCCTACAATGAGCAGTTCTTC. It specifies CASSPNMAYNEQFF.

This chain uses TRBV6-1 with TRBJ2-6; D is undetermined. Germline assignment: CDR1 MNHNS and CDR2 SASEGT. The CDR3 covers 17 residues. V dropped 2 bases and J dropped 0 bases, with 11 bases sitting between them. CDR3 region: CASSEWKGSSGANVLTF. The DNA of the CDR3 is TGTGCCAGCAGTGAATGGAAAGGAAGCTCTGGGGCCAACGTCCTGACTTTC.

The chain carries TRBV7-9 and TRBJ1-6; 7 nucleotides align to TRBD1. The CDR3 is made up of 14 amino acids. J was trimmed by 8 bases and V by 5 bases; bases with no gene match: 6. Germline CDR1 is SEHNR and CDR2 is FQNEAQ (reference sequence). The CDR3 DNA follows: TGTGCCAGCAGCCAGACAGGGCGACATTCACCCCTCCACTTT. Protein: CASSQTGRHSPLHF.

This clonotype was counted only a few times. The chain joins TRBV20-1 to TRBJ2-1; TRBD2 matches at 10 bases. The V segment lost 3 bases and the J segment 3 bases; nucleotides outside the gene matches: 5. Germline CDR1 DFQATT, CDR2 SNEGSKA (reference sequence). This CDR3 is 15 amino acids long. The CDR3 region is CSASGLAGDYNEQFF. The CDR3 nucleotides read TGCAGTGCTAGCGGGCTAGCGGGGGACTACAATGAGCAGTTCTTC.

The rearrangement joins TRBV6-5 to TRBJ1-1, with D unclear. Trimming shortened V by 5 bases and J by 5 bases, and 21 bases separated the two germline ends. Germline V gene sequence: CDR1 MNHEY, CDR2 SVGAGI. There are 16 residues in the CDR3. The CDR3 here is CASSRYSTYIETEAFF. CDR3 nucleotide sequence: TGTGCCAGCAGTCGGTATTCTACCTACATAGAGACTGAAGCTTTCTTT.

The CDR3 DNA is TGCAGCGTTGGGAAAGGGCCCGTTAATGAAAAACTGTTTTTT. Amino acid sequence: CSVGKGPVNEKLFF. The V call is TRBV29-1, the J call TRBJ1-4; D gene unclear. The germline V and J ends were trimmed by 4 bases and 4 bases, with 13 bases remaining between them. The length of the CDR3 is 14 residues. Germline V lookup: CDR1 SQVTM, CDR2 ANQGSEA.

This clonotype was observed a few times. The gene calls are TRBV7-2 and TRBJ2-7; D unresolved. The CDR3 totals 12 residues. Germline CDR1 and CDR2: SGHTA and FQGNSA. The V gene lost 2 bases and the J gene lost 4 bases, with 6 bases spanning the gap. CDR3 sequence reads: CASSLSWYEQYF. Written as DNA, the CDR3 is TGTGCCAGCAGCTTAAGCTGGTACGAGCAGTACTTC.

Only a few counts were recorded for this clonotype. The DNA for the CDR3 is TGCGCCAGCAGCTTCACAGGGAGCGCTGAAGCTTTCTTT. Protein: CASSFTGSAEAFF. This chain connects TRBV5-1 to TRBJ1-1, with D possibly matching TRBD1 (6 bases). CDR1 SGHRS and CDR2 YFSETQ come from the germline V gene. Trimming cost V 2 bases and J 6 bases, with 11 bases left between them. This CDR3 is built from 13 residues.

The V gene is TRBV6-1, the J gene TRBJ1-1; D not resolved. Germline-derived CDR1 and CDR2 are MNHNS and SASEGT. This CDR3 has 12 amino acids. V gave up 1 base and J gave up 8 bases, with 8 bases separating them. The CDR3 loop reads CASSEGSREAFF. In DNA form, the CDR3 reads TGTGCCAGCAGTGAAGGAAGTAGGGAAGCTTTCTTT.

This clonotype was picked up a small number of times. The chain recombines TRBV7-2 with TRBJ1-5; no clear D gene. Germline CDR1 SGHTA, CDR2 FQGNSA. This CDR3 has 13 residues. V shed 5 bases and J shed 2 bases, with 7 bases lying between them. The CDR3: CASSREGNQPQHF. DNA for the CDR3: TGTGCCAGCAGCCGGGAGGGCAATCAGCCCCAGCATTTT.

V gene TRBV29-1 combines with J gene TRBJ1-1; D gene unclear. Trimming cost V 6 bases and J 2 bases, with 13 bases left between them. Germline V gene sequence: CDR1 SQVTM, CDR2 ANQGSEA. CDR3 size: 13 residues. CDR3 in amino acids: CSVERYQNTEAFF. The CDR3 DNA reads TGCAGCGTCGAGAGATACCAAAACACTGAAGCTTTCTTT.

The CDR3 loop reads CASSSQGLGEKLFF. The CDR3, as DNA: TGTGCCAGCAGTTCACAGGGTCTTGGTGAAAAACTGTTTTTT. The V call is TRBV7-2, the J call TRBJ1-4, with D tentatively TRBD1 (6 bases). V gave up 6 bases and J gave up 7 bases, with 15 bases separating them. Germline V gives CDR1 SGHTA, CDR2 FQGNSA. The length of the CDR3 is 14 residues. Based on the CDR3 plus reference TRBV7-2 and TRBJ1-4, the full variable domain is GAGVSQSPSNKVTEKGKDVELRCDPISGHTALYWYRQSLGQGLEFLIYFQGNSAPDKSGLPSDRFSAERTGGSVSTLTIQRTQQEDSAVYLCASSSQGLGEKLFFGSGTQLSVL.

This clonotype was found a few times. The CDR3 DNA follows: TGCAGTGCAAGGGCGGGACTGGTGAGAGAGACCCAGTACTTC. Translation gives CSARAGLVRETQYF. The chain recombines TRBV20-1 with TRBJ2-5, with D tentatively TRBD2 (6 bases). Germline CDR1 is DFQATT and CDR2 is SNEGSKA (reference sequence). Trimming removed 6 bases at V and 4 bases at J, with 18 bases between. This CDR3 spans 14 amino acids.

As regards this clonotype: Sequence at one end of the junction differs from germline and may be a read error. This chain uses TRBV6-2 or TRBV6-3 with TRBJ2-1; D gene unclear. Germline V gene sequence: CDR1 MNHEY, CDR2 SVGEGT. The CDR3 has 13 residues. This chain's CDR3 is CASSYLAGSTTYF. CDR3 DNA: TGTGCCAGCAGTTACCTGGCAGGATCGACGACGTACTTC.

This chain links TRBV18 with TRBJ2-5, with unresolved D. The J call may be wrong; the DNA end is better matched by TRBJ2-1. The germline CDR1 and CDR2 sequences are KGHSH and LQKENI. The CDR3 has 14 amino acids. In nucleotides, the CDR3 is TGTGCCAGCTCCACAGTCCCCGATAACAATGAGCAGTTCTTC. This gives the protein CASSTVPDNNEQFF.

This clonotype has only a few counts. The chain couples TRBV20-1 to TRBJ2-4; D unresolved. This CDR3 contains 12 residues. Germline V CDR1 and CDR2: DFQATT, SNEGSKA (reference sequence). The V and J ends lost 4 bases and 6 bases respectively, with 10 bases between them. CDR3 sequence (DNA): TGCAGTGCTACGTCGTCGAGAAACATTCAGTACTTC. Amino acid sequence: CSATSSRNIQYF.

The chain recombines TRBV6-5 with TRBJ1-3; D remains ambiguous. The CDR3 extends over 14 amino acids. Germline V gene data show CDR1 as MNHEY and CDR2 as SVGAGI. Trimming took off 7 bases at V and 0 bases at J, with 10 bases between the two ends. CDR3 amino acids: CASMAAFSGNTIYF. The CDR3 DNA reads TGTGCCAGCATGGCAGCTTTCTCTGGAAACACCATATATTTT.

The chain is built from TRBV6-1 and TRBJ1-5; no definite D call. Germline V gene sequence: CDR1 MNHNS, CDR2 SASEGT. V was shortened by 7 bases and J by 6 bases, with 19 bases between the two germline ends. The CDR3 is 15 amino acids. For the CDR3, the DNA is TGTGCCAGCACTCCTATGCCGGGGTTGGCTCAGCCCCAGCATTTT. Translated, it gives CASTPMPGLAQPQHF.

V gene TRBV7-6 combines with J gene TRBJ2-7; 7 bases match TRBD1. The V gene end was trimmed by 2 bases and the J gene end by 3 bases; junction bases not matched to a gene: 4. The CDR3 loop spans 14 amino acids. The germline CDR1 and CDR2 sequences are SGHVS and FNYEAQ. CDR3 loop: CASSLKGQHYEQYF. The DNA for the CDR3 is TGTGCCAGCAGCTTAAAGGGACAGCACTACGAGCAGTACTTC.

The gene calls are TRBV5-8 and TRBJ1-3; D not certain. V gave up 5 bases and J gave up 4 bases, with 13 bases separating them. Germline CDR1 and CDR2: SGHTS and YDEGEE. CDR3 size: 14 residues. CDR3: CASRLGGRGNTIYF. In nucleotides, the CDR3 is TGTGCCAGCAGGCTGGGAGGGCGCGGAAACACCATATATTTT.

The chain joins TRBV9 to TRBJ1-4, with 7 nucleotides matching TRBD1. V shed 0 bases, J shed 3 bases, and the junction held 2 bases outside the gene matches. The germline V gene encodes CDR1 SGDLS and CDR2 YYNGEE. The CDR3 extends over 15 amino acids. The CDR3 DNA sequence: TGTGCCAGCAGCGTAGCGGGACAGTCTAATGAAAAACTGTTTTTT. Its protein product is CASSVAGQSNEKLFF.

This chain links TRBV5-6 with TRBJ2-5; the match to TRBD1 covers 8 bases. TRBJ2-1 matches the DNA end more closely, so the J call is doubtful. CDR1 SGHDT and CDR2 YYEEEE come from the germline V gene. CDR3 length: 14 residues. In nucleotides, the CDR3 is TGTGCCAGCAGCCGAGGGGACAGGTACAATGAGCAGTTCTTC. It specifies CASSRGDRYNEQFF.